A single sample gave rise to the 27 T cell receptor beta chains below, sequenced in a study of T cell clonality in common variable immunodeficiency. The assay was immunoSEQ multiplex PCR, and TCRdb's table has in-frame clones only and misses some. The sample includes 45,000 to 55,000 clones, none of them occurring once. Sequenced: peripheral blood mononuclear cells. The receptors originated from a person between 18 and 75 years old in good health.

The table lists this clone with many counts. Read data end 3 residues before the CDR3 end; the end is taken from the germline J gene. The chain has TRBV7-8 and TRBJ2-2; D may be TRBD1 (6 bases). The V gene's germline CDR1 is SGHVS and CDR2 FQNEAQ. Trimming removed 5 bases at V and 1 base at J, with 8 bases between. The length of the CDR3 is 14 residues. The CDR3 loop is CASSQGRNTGELFF. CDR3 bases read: TGTGCCAGCAGCCAGGGGAGGAACACCGGGGAG.

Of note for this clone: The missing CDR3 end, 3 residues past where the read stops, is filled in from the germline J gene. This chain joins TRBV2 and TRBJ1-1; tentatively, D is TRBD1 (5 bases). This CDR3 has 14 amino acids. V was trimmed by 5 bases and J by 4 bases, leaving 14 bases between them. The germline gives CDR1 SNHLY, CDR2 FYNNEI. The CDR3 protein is CASSRIGVGTEAFF. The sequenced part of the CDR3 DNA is TGTGCCAGCAGTAGGATAGGGGTGGGCACTGAA.

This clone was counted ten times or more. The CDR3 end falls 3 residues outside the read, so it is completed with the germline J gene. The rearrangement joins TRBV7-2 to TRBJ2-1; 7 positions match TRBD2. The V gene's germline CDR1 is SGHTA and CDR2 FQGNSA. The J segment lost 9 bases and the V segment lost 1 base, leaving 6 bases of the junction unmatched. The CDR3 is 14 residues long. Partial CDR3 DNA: TGTGCCAGCAGCTTAGTCCGCGGGAGTCCTGAG. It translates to CASSLVRGSPE. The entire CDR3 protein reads CASSLVRGSPEQFF. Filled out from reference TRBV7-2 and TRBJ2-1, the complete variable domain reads GAGVSQSPSNKVTEKGKDVELRCDPISGHTALYWYRQSLGQGLEFLIYFQGNSAPDKSGLPSDRFSAERTGGSVSTLTIQRTQQEDSAVYLCASSLVRGSPEQFFGPGTRLTVL.

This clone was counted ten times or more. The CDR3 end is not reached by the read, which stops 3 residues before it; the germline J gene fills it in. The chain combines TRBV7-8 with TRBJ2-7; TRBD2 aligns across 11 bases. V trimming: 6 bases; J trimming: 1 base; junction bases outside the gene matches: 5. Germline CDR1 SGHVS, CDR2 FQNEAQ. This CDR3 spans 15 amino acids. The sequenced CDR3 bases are TGTGCCAGCAGAAAAACTAGCGGGAGTTCCTACGAG. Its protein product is CASRKTSGSSYE. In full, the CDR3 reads CASRKTSGSSYEQYF.

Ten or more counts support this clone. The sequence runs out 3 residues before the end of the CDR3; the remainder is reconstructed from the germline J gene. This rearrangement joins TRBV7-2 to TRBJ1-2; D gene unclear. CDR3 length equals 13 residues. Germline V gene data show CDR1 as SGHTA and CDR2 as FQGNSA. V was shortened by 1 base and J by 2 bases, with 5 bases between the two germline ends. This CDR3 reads CASSLGGNYGYTF. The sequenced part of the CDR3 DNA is TGTGCCAGCAGCTTAGGCGGAAACTATGGC.

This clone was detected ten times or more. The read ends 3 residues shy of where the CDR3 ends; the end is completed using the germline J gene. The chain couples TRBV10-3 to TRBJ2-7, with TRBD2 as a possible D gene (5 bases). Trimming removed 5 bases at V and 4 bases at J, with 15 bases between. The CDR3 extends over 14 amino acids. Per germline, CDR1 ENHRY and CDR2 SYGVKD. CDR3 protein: CAISSSSSGYEQYF. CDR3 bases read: TGTGCCATCAGTTCATCTAGCTCGGGATACGAG.

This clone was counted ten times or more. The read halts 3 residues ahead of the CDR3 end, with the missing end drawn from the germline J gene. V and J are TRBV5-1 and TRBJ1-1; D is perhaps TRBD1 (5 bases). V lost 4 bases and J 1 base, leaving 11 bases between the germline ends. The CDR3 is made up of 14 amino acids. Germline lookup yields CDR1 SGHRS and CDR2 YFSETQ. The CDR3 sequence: CASSDQGGNTEAFF. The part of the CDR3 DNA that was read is TGCGCCAGCAGCGACCAGGGAGGGAACACTGAA.

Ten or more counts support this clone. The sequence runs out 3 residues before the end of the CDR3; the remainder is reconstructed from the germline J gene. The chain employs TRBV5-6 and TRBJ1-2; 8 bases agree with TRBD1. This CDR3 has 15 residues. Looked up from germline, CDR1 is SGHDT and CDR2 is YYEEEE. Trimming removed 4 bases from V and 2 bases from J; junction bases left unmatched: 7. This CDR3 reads CASSPGTGKNYGYTF. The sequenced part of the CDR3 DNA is TGTGCCAGCAGCCCCGGGACAGGCAAAAACTATGGC.

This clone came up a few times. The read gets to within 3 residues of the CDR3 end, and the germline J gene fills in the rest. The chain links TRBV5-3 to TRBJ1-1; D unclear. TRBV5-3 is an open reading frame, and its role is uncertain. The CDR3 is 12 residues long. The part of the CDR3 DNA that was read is TGTGCCAGAAGCTTGTACAGATCCGAA. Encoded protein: CARSLYRSE. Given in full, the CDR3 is CARSLYRSEAFF.

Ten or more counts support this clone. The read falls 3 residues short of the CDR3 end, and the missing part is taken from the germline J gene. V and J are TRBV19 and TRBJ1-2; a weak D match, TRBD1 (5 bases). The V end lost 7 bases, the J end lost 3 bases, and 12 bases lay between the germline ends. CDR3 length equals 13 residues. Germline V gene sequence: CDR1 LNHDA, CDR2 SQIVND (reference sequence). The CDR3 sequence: CASTPDIYYGYTF. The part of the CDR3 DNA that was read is TGTGCCAGTACCCCGGACATTTACTATGGC.

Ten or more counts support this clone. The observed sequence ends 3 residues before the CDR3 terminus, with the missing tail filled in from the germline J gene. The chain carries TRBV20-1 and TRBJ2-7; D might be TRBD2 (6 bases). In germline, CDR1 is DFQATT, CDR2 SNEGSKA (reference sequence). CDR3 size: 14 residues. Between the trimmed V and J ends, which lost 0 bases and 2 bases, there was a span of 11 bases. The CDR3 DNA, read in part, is TGCAGTGCTAGAGATCCGGGACTGACCTACGAG. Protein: CSARDPGLTYE. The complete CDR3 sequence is CSARDPGLTYEQYF.

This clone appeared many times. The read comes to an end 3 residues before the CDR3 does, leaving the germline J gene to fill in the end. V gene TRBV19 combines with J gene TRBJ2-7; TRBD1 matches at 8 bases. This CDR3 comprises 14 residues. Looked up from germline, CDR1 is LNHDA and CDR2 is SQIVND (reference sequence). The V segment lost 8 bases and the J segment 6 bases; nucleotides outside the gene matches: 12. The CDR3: CASSSQGAASEQYF. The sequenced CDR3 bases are TGTGCCAGTTCAAGTCAGGGGGCGGCTAGCGAG.

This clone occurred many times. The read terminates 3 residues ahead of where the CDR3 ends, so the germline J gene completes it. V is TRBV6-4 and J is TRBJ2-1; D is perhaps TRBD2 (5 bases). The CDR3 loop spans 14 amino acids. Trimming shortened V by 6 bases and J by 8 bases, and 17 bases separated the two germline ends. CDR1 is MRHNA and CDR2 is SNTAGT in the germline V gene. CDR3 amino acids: CASRVDPSSDEQFF. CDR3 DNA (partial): TGTGCCAGCAGAGTCGATCCTAGCAGCGATGAG.

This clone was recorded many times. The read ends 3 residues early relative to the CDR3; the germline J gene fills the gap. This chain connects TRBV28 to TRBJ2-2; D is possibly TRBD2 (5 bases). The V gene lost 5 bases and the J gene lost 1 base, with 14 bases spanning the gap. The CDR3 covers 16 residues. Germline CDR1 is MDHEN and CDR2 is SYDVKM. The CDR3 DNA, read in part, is TGTGCCAGCAGTCCCCTCGGGGTCTTGAACACCGGGGAG. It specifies CASSPLGVLNTGE. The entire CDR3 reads CASSPLGVLNTGELFF. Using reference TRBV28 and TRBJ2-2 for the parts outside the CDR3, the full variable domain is DVKVTQSSRYLVKRTGEKVFLECVQDMDHENMFWYRQDPGLGLRLIYFSYDVKMKEKGDIPEGYSVSREKKERFSLILESASTNQTSMYLCASSPLGVLNTGELFFGEGSRLTVL.

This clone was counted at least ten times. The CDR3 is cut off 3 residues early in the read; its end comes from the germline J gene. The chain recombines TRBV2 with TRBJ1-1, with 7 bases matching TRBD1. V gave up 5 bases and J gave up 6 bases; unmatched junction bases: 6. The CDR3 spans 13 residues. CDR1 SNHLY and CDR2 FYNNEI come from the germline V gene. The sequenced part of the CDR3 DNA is TGTGCCAGCAGTACCACAGGGGCCGCTGAA. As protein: CASSTTGAAE. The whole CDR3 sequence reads CASSTTGAAEAFF.

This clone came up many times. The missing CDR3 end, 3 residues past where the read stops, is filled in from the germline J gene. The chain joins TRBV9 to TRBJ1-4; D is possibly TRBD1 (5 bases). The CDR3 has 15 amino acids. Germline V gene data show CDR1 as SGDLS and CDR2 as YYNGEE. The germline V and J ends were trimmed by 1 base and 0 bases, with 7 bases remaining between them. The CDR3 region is CASSVKGTTNEKLFF. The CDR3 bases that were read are TGTGCCAGCAGCGTAAAGGGGACAACTAATGAAAAA.

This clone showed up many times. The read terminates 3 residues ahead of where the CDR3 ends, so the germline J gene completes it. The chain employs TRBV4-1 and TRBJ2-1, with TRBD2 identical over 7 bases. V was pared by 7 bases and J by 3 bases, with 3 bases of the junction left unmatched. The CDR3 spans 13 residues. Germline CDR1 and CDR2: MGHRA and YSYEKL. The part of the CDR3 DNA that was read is TGCGCCAGCACCCGCGGGGGCTACAATGAG. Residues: CASTRGGYNE. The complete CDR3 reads CASTRGGYNEQFF.

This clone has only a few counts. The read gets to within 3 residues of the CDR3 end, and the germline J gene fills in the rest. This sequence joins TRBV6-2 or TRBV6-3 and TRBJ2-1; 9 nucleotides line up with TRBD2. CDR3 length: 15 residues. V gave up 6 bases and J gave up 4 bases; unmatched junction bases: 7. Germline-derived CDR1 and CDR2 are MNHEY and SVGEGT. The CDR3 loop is CASRATSGPYNEQFF. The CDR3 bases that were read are TGTGCCAGCAGAGCCACTAGCGGGCCTTACAATGAG.

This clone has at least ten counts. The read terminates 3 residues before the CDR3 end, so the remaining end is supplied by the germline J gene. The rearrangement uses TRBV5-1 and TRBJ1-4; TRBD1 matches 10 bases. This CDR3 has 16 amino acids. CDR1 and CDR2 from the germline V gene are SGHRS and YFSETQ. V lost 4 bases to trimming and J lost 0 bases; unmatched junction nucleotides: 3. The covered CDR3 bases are TGCGCCAGCAGCATTGGACAGGGGGCAACTAATGAAAAA. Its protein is CASSIGQGATNEK. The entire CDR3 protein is CASSIGQGATNEKLFF.

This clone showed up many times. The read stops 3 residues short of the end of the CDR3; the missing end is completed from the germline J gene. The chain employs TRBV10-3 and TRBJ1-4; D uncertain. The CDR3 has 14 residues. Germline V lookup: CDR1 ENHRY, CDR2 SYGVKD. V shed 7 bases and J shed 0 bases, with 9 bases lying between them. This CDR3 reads CAIKAQTTNEKLFF. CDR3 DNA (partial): TGTGCCATCAAAGCGCAGACAACTAATGAAAAA.

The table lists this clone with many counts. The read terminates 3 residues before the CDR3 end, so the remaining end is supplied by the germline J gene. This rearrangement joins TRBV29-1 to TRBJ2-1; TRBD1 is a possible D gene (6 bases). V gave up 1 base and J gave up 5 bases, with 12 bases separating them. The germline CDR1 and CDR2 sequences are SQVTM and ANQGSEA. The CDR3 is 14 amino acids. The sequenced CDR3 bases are TGCAGCGTTGAAGGGGACACCGGGAACAATGAG. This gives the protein CSVEGDTGNNE. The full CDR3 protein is CSVEGDTGNNEQFF.

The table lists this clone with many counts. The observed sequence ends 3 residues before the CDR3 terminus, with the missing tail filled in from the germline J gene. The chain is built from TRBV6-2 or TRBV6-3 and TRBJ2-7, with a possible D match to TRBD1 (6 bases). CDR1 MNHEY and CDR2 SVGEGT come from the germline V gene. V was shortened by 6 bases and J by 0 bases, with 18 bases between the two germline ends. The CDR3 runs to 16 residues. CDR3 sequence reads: CASSPPTGYSSYEQYF. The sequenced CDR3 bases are TGTGCCAGCAGCCCCCCGACAGGTTATAGCTCCTACGAG.

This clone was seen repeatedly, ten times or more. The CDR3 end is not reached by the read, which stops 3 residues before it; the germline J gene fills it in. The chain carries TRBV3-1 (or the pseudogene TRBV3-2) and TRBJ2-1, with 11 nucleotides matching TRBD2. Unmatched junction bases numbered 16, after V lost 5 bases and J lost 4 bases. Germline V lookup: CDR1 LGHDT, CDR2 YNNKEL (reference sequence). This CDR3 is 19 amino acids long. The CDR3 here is CASSARGGLAASSYNEQFF. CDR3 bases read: TGTGCCAGCAGCGCGAGGGGGGGACTAGCGGCTTCATCTTACAATGAG.

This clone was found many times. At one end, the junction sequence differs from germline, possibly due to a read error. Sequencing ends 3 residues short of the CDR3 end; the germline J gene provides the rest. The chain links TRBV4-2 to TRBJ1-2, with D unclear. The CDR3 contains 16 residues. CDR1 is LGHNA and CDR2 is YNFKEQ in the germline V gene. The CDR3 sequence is CASSQEVVGKLYGYTF. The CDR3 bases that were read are TGCGCCAGCAGCCAAGAGGTCGTGGGCAAACTCTATGGC.

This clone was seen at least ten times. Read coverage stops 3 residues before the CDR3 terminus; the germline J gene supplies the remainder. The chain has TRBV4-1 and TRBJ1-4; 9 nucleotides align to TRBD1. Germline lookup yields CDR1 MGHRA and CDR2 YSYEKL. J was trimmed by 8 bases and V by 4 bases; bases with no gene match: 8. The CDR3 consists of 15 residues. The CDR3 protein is CASSPRTGDLEKLFF. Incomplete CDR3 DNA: TGCGCCAGCAGCCCCCGGACAGGGGATTTGGAAAAA.

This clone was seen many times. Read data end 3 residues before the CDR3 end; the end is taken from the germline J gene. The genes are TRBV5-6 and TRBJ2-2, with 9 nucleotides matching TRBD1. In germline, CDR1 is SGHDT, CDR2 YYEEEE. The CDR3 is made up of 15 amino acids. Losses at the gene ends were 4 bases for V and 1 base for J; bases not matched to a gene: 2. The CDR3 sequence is CASSTGGGNTGELFF. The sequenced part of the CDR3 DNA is TGTGCCAGCAGCACAGGGGGCGGGAACACCGGGGAG. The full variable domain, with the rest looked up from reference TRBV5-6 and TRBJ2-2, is DAGVTQSPTHLIKTRGQQVTLRCSPKSGHDTVSWYQQALGQGPQFIFQYYEEEERQRGNFPDRFSGHQFPNYSSELNVNALLLGDSALYLCASSTGGGNTGELFFGEGSRLTVL.

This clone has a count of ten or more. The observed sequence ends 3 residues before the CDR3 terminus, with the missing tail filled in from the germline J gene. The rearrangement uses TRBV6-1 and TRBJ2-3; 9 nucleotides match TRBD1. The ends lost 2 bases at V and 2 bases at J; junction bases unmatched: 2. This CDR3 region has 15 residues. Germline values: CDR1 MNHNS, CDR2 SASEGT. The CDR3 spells CASSEWDRDTDTQYF. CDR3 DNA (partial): TGTGCCAGCAGTGAATGGGACAGGGACACAGATACG.